This TCR beta chain was observed in a study of regulatory T cells in long-lasting Graves disease. Investigators prepared the TCR beta libraries by applying iRepertoire HTBI primers and Arm-PCR of CDR3 regions. Original data processing: Analysis of the samples identified roughly 62 TRBV and 14 TRBJ segments. TCRdb processed the multiplex PCR reads anew with MiXCR; each CDR3 protein has one entry. TCRdb assigned the V and J calls; the authors' analysis was not used. The sample has a few hundred thousand distinct CDR3 sequences, 20% to 25% seen once. This CDR3 is built from 15 residues. CDR1 is DFQATT and CDR2 is SNEGSKA in the germline V gene (reference sequence). Germline trimming cut 3 bases from V and 10 bases from J; bases unmatched to any gene: 15. The time point: persistent/refractory GD, antithyroid drugs over 5 years with positive TRAb. Making the TCR library involved RNA that had been extracted from PBMCs.

This material consisted of peripheral blood mononuclear cells (PBMCs), taken when the disease was refractory, from a patient treated with antithyroid drugs. The TCR comes from a female donor with Graves disease. The chain joins TRBV20-1 to TRBJ1-5; TRBD1 aligns across 7 bases. CDR3 sequence (DNA): TGCAGTGCTAGCGAGCGGGACAGATTCTTTCGTCCCCAGCATTTT. Translating gives CSASERDRFFRPQHF.